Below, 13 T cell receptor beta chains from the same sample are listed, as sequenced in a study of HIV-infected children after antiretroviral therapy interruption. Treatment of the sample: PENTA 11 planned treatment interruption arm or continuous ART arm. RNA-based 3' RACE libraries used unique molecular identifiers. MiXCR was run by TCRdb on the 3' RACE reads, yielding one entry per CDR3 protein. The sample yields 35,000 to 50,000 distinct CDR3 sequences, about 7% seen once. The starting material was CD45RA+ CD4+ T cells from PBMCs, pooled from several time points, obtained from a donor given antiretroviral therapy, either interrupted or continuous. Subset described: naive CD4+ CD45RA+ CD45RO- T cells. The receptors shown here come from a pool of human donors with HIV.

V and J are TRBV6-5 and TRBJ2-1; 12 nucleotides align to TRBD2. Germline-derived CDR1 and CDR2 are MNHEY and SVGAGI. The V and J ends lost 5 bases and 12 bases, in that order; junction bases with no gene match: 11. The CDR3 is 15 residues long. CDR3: CASSRTSGILGVQFF. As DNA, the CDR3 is TGTGCCAGCAGTCGGACTAGCGGGATACTGGGCGTGCAGTTCTTC.

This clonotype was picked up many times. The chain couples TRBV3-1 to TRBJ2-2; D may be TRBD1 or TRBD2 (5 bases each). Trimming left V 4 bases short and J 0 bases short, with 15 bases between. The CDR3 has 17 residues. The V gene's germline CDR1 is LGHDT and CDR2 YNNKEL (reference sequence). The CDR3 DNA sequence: TGTGCCAGCAGCCCCACGGGGCTCCACTCGAACACCGGGGAGCTGTTTTTT. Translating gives CASSPTGLHSNTGELFF.

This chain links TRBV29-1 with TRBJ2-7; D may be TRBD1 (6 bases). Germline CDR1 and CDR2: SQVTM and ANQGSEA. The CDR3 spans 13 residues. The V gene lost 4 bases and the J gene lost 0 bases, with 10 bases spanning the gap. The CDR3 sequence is CSVARTVSYEQYF. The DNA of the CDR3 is TGCAGCGTTGCCCGGACAGTCTCCTACGAGCAGTACTTC.

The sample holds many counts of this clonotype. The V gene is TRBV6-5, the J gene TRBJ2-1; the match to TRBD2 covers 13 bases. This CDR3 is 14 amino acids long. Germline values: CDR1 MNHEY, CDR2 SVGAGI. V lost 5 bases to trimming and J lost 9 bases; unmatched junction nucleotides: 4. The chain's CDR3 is CASSSRTSGGEQFF. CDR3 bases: TGTGCCAGCAGTAGTAGGACTAGCGGGGGTGAGCAGTTCTTC.

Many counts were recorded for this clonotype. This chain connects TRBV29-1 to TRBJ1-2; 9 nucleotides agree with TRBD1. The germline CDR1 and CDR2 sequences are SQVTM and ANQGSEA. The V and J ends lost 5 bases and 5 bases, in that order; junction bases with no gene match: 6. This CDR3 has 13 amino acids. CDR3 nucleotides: TGCAGCGTTTTTCTGGGACAGGGATATGGCTACACCTTC. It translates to CSVFLGQGYGYTF.

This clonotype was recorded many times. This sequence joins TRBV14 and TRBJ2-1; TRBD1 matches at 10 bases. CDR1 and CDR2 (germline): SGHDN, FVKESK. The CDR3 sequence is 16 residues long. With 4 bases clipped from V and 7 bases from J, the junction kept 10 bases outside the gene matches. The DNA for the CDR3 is TGTGCCAGCAGCCCTCAACCGGGACAGGGGTCAAATGAGCAGTTCTTC. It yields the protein CASSPQPGQGSNEQFF.

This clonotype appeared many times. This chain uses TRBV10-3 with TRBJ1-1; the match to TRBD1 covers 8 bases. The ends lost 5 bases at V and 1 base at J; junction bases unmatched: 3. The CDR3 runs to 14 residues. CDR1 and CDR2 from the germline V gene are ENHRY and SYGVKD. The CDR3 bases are TGTGCCATCAGTCCCGGGACAGGGAACACTGAAGCTTTCTTT. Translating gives CAISPGTGNTEAFF.

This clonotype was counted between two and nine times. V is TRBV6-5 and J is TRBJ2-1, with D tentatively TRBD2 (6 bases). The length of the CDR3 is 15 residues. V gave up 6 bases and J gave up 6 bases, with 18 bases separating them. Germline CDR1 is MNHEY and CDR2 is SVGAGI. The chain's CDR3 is CASSSLTSGGNEQFF. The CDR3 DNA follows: TGTGCCAGCAGCTCACTGACTAGTGGGGGCAATGAGCAGTTCTTC.

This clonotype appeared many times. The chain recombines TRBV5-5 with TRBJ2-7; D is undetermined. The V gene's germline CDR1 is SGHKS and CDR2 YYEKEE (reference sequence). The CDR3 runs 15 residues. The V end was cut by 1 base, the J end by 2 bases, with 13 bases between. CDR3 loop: CASSLLGGGAYEQYF. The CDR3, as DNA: TGTGCCAGCAGCTTGCTTGGCGGCGGAGCCTACGAGCAGTACTTC.

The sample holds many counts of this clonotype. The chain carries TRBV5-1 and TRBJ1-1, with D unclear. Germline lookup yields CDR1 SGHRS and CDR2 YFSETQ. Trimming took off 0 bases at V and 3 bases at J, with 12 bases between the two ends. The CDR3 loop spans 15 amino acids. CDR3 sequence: CASSLAPNGDTEAFF. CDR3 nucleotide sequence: TGCGCCAGCAGCTTGGCCCCCAATGGGGACACTGAAGCTTTCTTT.

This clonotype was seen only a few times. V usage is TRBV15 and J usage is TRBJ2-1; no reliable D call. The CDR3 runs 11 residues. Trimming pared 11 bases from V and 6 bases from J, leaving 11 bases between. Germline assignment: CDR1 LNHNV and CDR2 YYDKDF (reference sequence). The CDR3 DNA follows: TGTGCCTCGACCAACTCCAATGAGCAGTTCTTC. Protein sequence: CASTNSNEQFF.

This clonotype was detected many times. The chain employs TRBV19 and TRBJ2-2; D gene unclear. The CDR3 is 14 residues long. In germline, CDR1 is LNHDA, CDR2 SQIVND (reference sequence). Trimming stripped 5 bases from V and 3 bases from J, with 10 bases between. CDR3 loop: CASSDRGDTGELFF. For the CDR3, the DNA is TGTGCCAGTAGTGATCGCGGTGACACCGGGGAGCTGTTTTTT.

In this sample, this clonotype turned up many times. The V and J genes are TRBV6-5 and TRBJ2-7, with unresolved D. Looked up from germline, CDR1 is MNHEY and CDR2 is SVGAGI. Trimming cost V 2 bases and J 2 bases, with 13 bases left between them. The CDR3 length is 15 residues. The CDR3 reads CASSYRISGAYEQYF. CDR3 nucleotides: TGTGCCAGCAGTTACAGAATCTCTGGGGCCTACGAGCAGTACTTC.